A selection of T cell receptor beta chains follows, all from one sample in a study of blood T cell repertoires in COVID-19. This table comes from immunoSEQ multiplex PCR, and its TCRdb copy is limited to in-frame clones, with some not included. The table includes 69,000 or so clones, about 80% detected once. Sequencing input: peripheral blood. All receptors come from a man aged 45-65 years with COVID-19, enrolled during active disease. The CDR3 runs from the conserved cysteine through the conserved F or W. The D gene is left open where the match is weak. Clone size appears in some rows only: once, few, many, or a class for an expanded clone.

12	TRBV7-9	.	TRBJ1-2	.	CASSLVGQGKAF	TGTGCCAGCAGCTTAGTGGGCCAGGGGAAGGCCTTC
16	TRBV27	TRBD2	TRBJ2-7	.	CASSSWTSGESYEQYF	TGTGCCAGCAGTTCGTGGACTAGCGGGGAAAGCTACGAGCAGTACTTC
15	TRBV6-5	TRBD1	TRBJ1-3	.	CASRGLLSTGNTIYF	TGTGCCTCTAGGGGGCTCCTGTCAACTGGAAACACCATATATTTT
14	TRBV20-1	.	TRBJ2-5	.	CSANDRGGSKTQYF	TGCAGTGCTAATGATAGGGGGGGCTCGAAGACCCAGTACTTC
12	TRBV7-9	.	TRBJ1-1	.	CASMDQGTEAFF	TGTGCCAGCATGGACCAGGGCACTGAAGCTTTCTTT
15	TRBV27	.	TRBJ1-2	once	CASSQQGSATYGYTF	TGTGCCAGCAGCCAACAGGGTTCCGCTACCTATGGCTACACCTTC
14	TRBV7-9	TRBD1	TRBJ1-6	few	CASSTGTAYSPLHF	TGTGCCAGCAGCACCGGGACAGCATATTCACCCCTCCACTTT
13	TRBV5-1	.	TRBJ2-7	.	CASSFGQTYEQYF	TGCGCCAGCAGCTTTGGACAGACCTACGAGCAGTACTTC
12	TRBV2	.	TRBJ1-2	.	CASSEPGVGYTF	TGTGCCAGCAGTGAACCGGGGGTCGGCTACACCTTC
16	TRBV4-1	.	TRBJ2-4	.	CASSQPVGGYGGIQYF	TGCGCCAGCAGCCAGCCGGTGGGCGGGTACGGGGGCATTCAGTACTTC
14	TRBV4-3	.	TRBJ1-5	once	CASSQGQGHQPQHF	TGCGCCAGCAGCCAAGGGCAGGGGCATCAGCCCCAGCATTTT
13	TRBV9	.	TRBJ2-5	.	CASSAYVQETQYF	TGTGCCAGCAGCGCTTATGTCCAAGAGACCCAGTACTTC
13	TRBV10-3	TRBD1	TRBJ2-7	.	CAIKGQGAYEQYF	TGTGCCATCAAAGGACAGGGAGCCTACGAGCAGTACTTC
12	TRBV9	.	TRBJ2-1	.	CARIGGNNEQFF	TGTGCCAGAATCGGAGGGAACAATGAGCAGTTCTTC
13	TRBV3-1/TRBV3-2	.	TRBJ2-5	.	CASSVGQQETQYF	TGTGCCAGCAGCGTGGGGCAACAAGAGACCCAGTACTTC
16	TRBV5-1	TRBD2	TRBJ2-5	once	CASSLEPSGDQETQYF	TGCGCCAGCAGCTTGGAGCCTAGCGGAGACCAAGAGACCCAGTACTTC
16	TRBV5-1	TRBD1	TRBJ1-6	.	CASSSSGTGRNSPLHF	TGCGCCAGCAGCTCCTCCGGGACAGGGAGGAATTCACCCCTCCACTTT
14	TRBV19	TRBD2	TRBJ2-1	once	CASSPAAGYNEQFF	TGTGCCAGTAGTCCCGCAGCGGGGTACAATGAGCAGTTCTTC
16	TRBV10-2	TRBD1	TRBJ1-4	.	CASSEWGMTGGEKLFF	TGCGCCAGCAGTGAGTGGGGTATGACAGGGGGTGAAAAACTGTTTTTT
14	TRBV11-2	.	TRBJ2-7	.	CASSTGGGNYEQYF	TGTGCCAGCAGCACAGGAGGGGGCAACTACGAGCAGTACTTC